Below, one TCR beta chain is given with its context. CD8+ and CD4+ T cells taken from blood had their TCR beta sequenced. It was healthy donors who served as the controls, matched for age and sex. TEMRA cells were FACS-enriched, and CD8+ and CD4+ T cells were isolated negatively. J was trimmed by 0 bases and V by 4 bases; bases with no gene match: 5. Germline V gene sequence: CDR1 SGHRS, CDR2 YFSETQ. The CDR3 runs 16 residues. This sample stems from a study of CD8 T cells in Susac syndrome. Random hexamers were used to reverse transcribe about 0.45 to 1 ug of RNA. The TCR beta CDR3 was amplified by immunoSEQ multiplex PCR across 54 Vbeta, 13 Jbeta. TCRdb analysed the immunoSEQ multiplex PCR reads with MiXCR anew, one entry per CDR3 protein. The table has under 200,000 distinct CDR3 sequences, 92% seen once; the top ten hold 0.08%.

Sequenced sample: CD4+ T cells from PBMCs. The rearrangement links TRBV5-1 to TRBJ2-2; 8 bases align to TRBD1. The receptor comes from a human donor in good health. In nucleotides, the CDR3 is TGCGCCAGCAGCCGTTTGACAGGGGCGAACACCGGGGAGCTGTTTTTT. Translated, it gives CASSRLTGANTGELFF.